The clone carrying this T cell receptor (beta chain) was counted at least ten times. Its antigen remains unknown. Healthy Caucasian individuals from Russia aged about 6 to 95 were enrolled as donors. The data were taken from a study of blood T cells in healthy people across ages. Findings and limits, study-wide: With age, beta diversity per million T cells declined roughly linearly, significantly by over 35.

The second PCR ran roughly 7 to 11 cycles with a sample-barcoded 5' primer and J-beta primers. Using its own MiXCR run on the 5' RACE reads, TCRdb lists one record per CDR3 protein. Of just under 900,000 distinct CDR3 sequences listed, more than 25% are singletons. CDR3 length: 13 residues. The V gene end was trimmed by 7 bases and the J gene end by 2 bases; junction bases not matched to a gene: 5. The V gene's germline CDR1 is SGHRS and CDR2 YFSETQ. The genes are TRBV5-1 and TRBJ1-2; TRBD1 matches 7 bases. Sequenced input: blood. The sequence was collected from a woman older than 75 in good health. The CDR3 sequence: CASATTGNYGYTF. The CDR3 coding sequence is TGCGCCAGCGCGACGACAGGGAACTATGGCTACACCTTC.